The 4 T cell receptor beta chains given below trace back to one sample, sequenced in a study of blood T cell repertoires in COVID-19. Sequencing was performed with immunoSEQ multiplex PCR; in TCRdb, only in-frame clones are kept and a portion is missing. The sample holds 190,000 or so clones; around 87% are singletons and the top ten take approximately 2.5%. The material sequenced was peripheral blood. Every receptor here comes from a man in his forties with active or convalescent COVID-19.

V usage is TRBV5-4 and J usage is TRBJ2-1, with 9 bases fitting TRBD1. V lost 2 bases, J lost 2 bases, and 5 bases stayed unmatched. The CDR3 is 16 residues long. The germline gives CDR1 SGHNT, CDR2 YYREEE (reference sequence). CDR3 region: CASSLGQGRTYNEQFF. CDR3 in DNA: TGTGCCAGCAGCTTAGGACAGGGGCGAACCTACAATGAGCAGTTCTTC.

The chain employs TRBV4-1 and TRBJ1-2; D perhaps matches TRBD1 (5 bases). Trimming removed 4 bases at V and 4 bases at J, with 19 bases between. The CDR3 extends over 16 amino acids. Per the germline V gene, CDR1 is MGHRA and CDR2 is YSYEKL. CDR3 residues: CASSPQGGASTYGYTF. In DNA form, the CDR3 reads TGCGCCAGCAGCCCCCAGGGTGGGGCTTCTACCTATGGCTACACCTTC.

Concerning this clone: Other DNA sequences within the sample encode an identical CDR3. The CDR3 reads CASSPGQGNQPQHF. The CDR3 bases are TGCGCCAGCAGCCCTGGACAGGGCAATCAGCCCCAGCATTTT. The rearrangement links TRBV5-1 to TRBJ1-5; the match to TRBD1 covers 7 bases. Unmatched junction bases numbered 3, after V lost 4 bases and J lost 2 bases. The germline CDR1 and CDR2 sequences are SGHRS and YFSETQ. This CDR3 region has 14 residues.

This rearrangement joins TRBV5-6 to TRBJ2-5, with D possibly matching TRBD2 (6 bases). Trimming cost V 4 bases and J 5 bases, with 12 bases left between them. The CDR3 extends over 13 amino acids. The germline V gene encodes CDR1 SGHDT and CDR2 YYEEEE. CDR3 in amino acids: CASSPRAGETQYF. The CDR3 DNA sequence: TGTGCCAGCAGCCCCCGAGCGGGTGAGACCCAGTACTTC.